Below, 11 T cell receptor beta chains from the same sample are listed, as sequenced in a study of blood T cell repertoires in COVID-19. Sequencing used immunoSEQ multiplex PCR; TCRdb keeps in-frame clones, though not all of them. Counted here are roughly 70,000 clones, more than 90% occurring once; the ten biggest clones make up over 1.2%. The material sequenced was peripheral blood. These receptors all come from a man aged 50-59 years with acute or convalescent COVID-19.

The genes are TRBV5-6 and TRBJ2-3, with D uncertain. V dropped 1 base and J dropped 2 bases, with 11 bases sitting between them. The CDR3 extends over 15 amino acids. Germline V gives CDR1 SGHDT, CDR2 YYEEEE. CDR3: CASSLFGRLTDTQYF. DNA for the CDR3: TGTGCCAGCAGCTTGTTTGGCAGGCTCACAGATACGCAGTATTTT.

The chain carries TRBV7-9 and TRBJ1-1, with D possibly TRBD1 on 5 matching bases. The CDR3 extends over 14 amino acids. V gave up 4 bases and J gave up 4 bases, with 13 bases separating them. From germline, CDR1 is SEHNR and CDR2 FQNEAQ (reference sequence). This CDR3 is CASSYPGSGTEAFF. Here the CDR3 DNA reads TGTGCCAGCAGCTACCCAGGGTCGGGCACTGAAGCTTTCTTT.

The chain carries TRBV7-2 and TRBJ1-5; tentative D call: TRBD1 (5 bases). V was pared by 1 base and J by 6 bases, with 10 bases between. The CDR3 contains 14 residues. Germline assignment: CDR1 SGHTA and CDR2 FQGNSA. The CDR3 reads CASSLGYRSQPQHF. CDR3 nucleotide sequence: TGTGCCAGCAGCTTAGGTTACAGGAGTCAGCCCCAGCATTTT. The full variable domain, rest sourced from reference TRBV7-2 and TRBJ1-5, is GAGVSQSPSNKVTEKGKDVELRCDPISGHTALYWYRQSLGQGLEFLIYFQGNSAPDKSGLPSDRFSAERTGGSVSTLTIQRTQQEDSAVYLCASSLGYRSQPQHFGDGTRLSIL.

The rearrangement joins TRBV14 to TRBJ1-4, with 7 bases identical to TRBD1. CDR1 is SGHDN, CDR2 FVKESK, per germline. There are 18 residues in the CDR3. V dropped 0 bases and J dropped 6; count of bases not matched to a gene: 13. The CDR3: CASSQDRGTARTHEKLFF. The CDR3 coding sequence is TGTGCCAGCAGCCAAGATCGTGGGACAGCCCGAACCCATGAAAAACTGTTTTTT.

This chain connects TRBV27 to TRBJ1-1; D remains ambiguous. Trimming took off 4 bases at V and 1 base at J, with 7 bases between the two ends. Germline CDR1 reads MNHEY; CDR2 reads SMNVEV (reference sequence). This CDR3 comprises 13 residues. DNA of the CDR3: TGTGCCAGCAGTTCCGCGCGGAACACTGAAGCTTTCTTT. It translates to CASSSARNTEAFF.

V and J are TRBV18 and TRBJ2-1; TRBD1 agrees at 7 bases. The CDR3 sequence is 16 residues long. In germline, CDR1 is KGHSH, CDR2 LQKENI. The V and J ends lost 6 bases and 4 bases, in that order; junction bases with no gene match: 12. CDR3 DNA sequence: TGTGCCAGCTCTAACGGGCCCGGGACAGCATACAATGAGCAGTTCTTC. Protein product: CASSNGPGTAYNEQFF.

The rearrangement links TRBV4-1 to TRBJ2-7; maybe TRBD1 (6 bases). Germline CDR1 is MGHRA and CDR2 is YSYEKL. CDR3 length: 14 residues. Trimming cost V 4 bases and J 6 bases, with 16 bases left between them. The CDR3 region has the DNA TGCGCCAGCAGCCTCACACAGGGCTCGGGCGAGCAGTACTTC. Amino acids: CASSLTQGSGEQYF.

V is TRBV5-5 and J is TRBJ1-3; no definite D call. V lost 4 bases and J lost 11, with 13 bases in between. This CDR3 is built from 12 residues. Germline V gene lookup returns CDR1 SGHKS and CDR2 YYEKEE (reference sequence). The chain's CDR3 is CASSSARSAIYF. CDR3 sequence (DNA): TGTGCCAGCAGCAGCGCCCGTTCCGCCATATATTTT.

This rearrangement joins TRBV14 to TRBJ2-7; maybe TRBD2 (5 bases). From germline, CDR1 is SGHDN and CDR2 FVKESK. V dropped 3 bases and J dropped 2 bases, with 11 bases sitting between them. This CDR3 is 14 amino acids long. CDR3 sequence: CASSQDSNPYEQYF. The CDR3 nucleotides are TGTGCCAGCAGCCAGGACTCAAACCCCTACGAGCAGTACTTC.

The chain employs TRBV28 and TRBJ2-2; D is perhaps TRBD1 (6 bases). V lost 6 bases and J lost 0, with 8 bases in between. Germline V gene lookup returns CDR1 MDHEN and CDR2 SYDVKM. CDR3 length: 14 residues. The CDR3 DNA reads as TGTGCCAGCAGCGGACAGACGAACACCGGGGAGCTGTTTTTT. Protein: CASSGQTNTGELFF.

This clone was seen only once. The V call is TRBV6-1, the J call TRBJ1-2; D is ambiguous. The CDR3 is 13 amino acids. Trimming took off 2 bases at V and 3 bases at J, with 7 bases between the two ends. CDR1 is MNHNS, CDR2 SASEGT, per germline. The CDR3 here is CASSETSHYGYTF. For the CDR3, the DNA is TGTGCCAGCAGTGAAACCAGTCACTATGGCTACACCTTC.